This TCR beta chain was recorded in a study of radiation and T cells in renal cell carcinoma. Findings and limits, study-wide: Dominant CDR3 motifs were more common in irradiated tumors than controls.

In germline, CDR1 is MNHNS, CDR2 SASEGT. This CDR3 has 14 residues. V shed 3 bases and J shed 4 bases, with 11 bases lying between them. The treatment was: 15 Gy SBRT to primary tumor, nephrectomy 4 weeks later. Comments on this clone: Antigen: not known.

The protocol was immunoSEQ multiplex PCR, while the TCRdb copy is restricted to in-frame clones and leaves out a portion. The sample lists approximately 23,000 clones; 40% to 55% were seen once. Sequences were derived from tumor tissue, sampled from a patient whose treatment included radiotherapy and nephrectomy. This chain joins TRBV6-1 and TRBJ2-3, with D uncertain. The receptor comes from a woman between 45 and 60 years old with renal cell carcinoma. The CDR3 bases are TGTGCCAGCAGTGATTGGGGTAGGGCAGATACGCAGTATTTT. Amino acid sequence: CASSDWGRADTQYF.